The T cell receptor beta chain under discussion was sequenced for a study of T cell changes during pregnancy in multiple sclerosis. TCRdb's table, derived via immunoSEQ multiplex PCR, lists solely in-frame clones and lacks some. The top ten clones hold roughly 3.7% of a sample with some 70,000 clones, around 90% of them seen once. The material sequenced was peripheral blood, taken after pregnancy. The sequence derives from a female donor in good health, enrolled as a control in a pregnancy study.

CDR3 DNA sequence: TGTGCCAGCAGACTACGGTCGGGCACCGGGGAGCTGTTTTTT. It specifies CASRLRSGTGELFF. The gene calls are TRBV7-2 and TRBJ2-2; D gene unclear. The germline V and J ends were trimmed by 6 bases and 4 bases, with 12 bases remaining between them. This CDR3 comprises 14 residues. Germline lookup yields CDR1 SGHTA and CDR2 FQGNSA.